The present entry profiles one T cell receptor (beta chain) with its context. Its specificity is not known. The data were taken from a study of fetal regulatory T cell absence and autoimmunity. Regarding the study as a whole: Some top pancreas TCR clones were over 85-fold enriched versus cord blood. The oligoclonal enrichment was interpreted as supporting antigen-driven pancreatic autoimmunity before birth in IPEX syndrome.

The table came from immunoSEQ multiplex PCR; TCRdb's copy has only in-frame clones and leaves some out. The sample consists of around 45,000 clones, roughly 83% of them appearing once. The sample was cord blood. This TCR came from a newborn boy with IPEX syndrome.

For the CDR3, the DNA is TGTGCCAGCAGCCAAGATCCCCGGAGCACAGATACGCAGTATTTT. Translated: CASSQDPRSTDTQYF. The V gene is TRBV4-2, the J gene TRBJ2-3; D remains unclear. The V gene lost 0 bases and the J gene lost 0 bases, with 7 bases spanning the gap. The CDR3 is made up of 15 amino acids. The V gene's germline CDR1 is LGHNA and CDR2 YNFKEQ.